This TCR beta chain derives from a study of T cells in localized non-small cell lung cancer. Study observations and caveats: An association was observed between higher blood T cell density and longer overall survival. Owing to sequencing of a solitary tumor region, heterogeneity cannot be discounted.

Remarks on this clone: Its specificity is unknown.

Using immunoSEQ multiplex PCR, the repertoire was profiled, and TCRdb retains in-frame clones only, with some absent. The sample consists of fewer than 4,000 clones, around 27% of them appearing once. The CDR3 spans 15 residues. Deletions cut 5 bases from V and 1 base from J, with 14 bases between. Germline CDR1 MNHGY, CDR2 SAAAGT. The source is a woman between 35 and 70 years old with stage I lung adenocarcinoma. The gene calls are TRBV6-8 and TRBJ1-1; D is unclear. The specimen comprised normal lung tissue next to the tumor, sampled before any cancer treatment. The CDR3 reads CASSDHSAGNTEAFF. CDR3 DNA sequence: TGTGCCAGCAGTGACCACAGCGCCGGGAACACTGAAGCTTTCTTT.